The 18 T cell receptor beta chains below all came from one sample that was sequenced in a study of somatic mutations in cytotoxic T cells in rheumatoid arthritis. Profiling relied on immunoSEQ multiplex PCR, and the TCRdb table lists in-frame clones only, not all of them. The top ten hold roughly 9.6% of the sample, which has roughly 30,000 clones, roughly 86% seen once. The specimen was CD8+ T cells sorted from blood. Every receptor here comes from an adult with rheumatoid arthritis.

CDR3 nucleotide sequence: TGTGCCAGCAGCGTAGGGGTCCTAGCGGGGGGGGAAGAGACCCAGTACTTC. It specifies CASSVGVLAGGEETQYF. The chain combines TRBV9 with TRBJ2-5, with 12 bases identical to TRBD2. V was clipped by 0 bases and J by 3 bases; unmatched bases: 6. Germline V gene sequence: CDR1 SGDLS, CDR2 YYNGEE. The CDR3 runs 17 residues. Looking up the rest from reference TRBV9 and TRBJ2-5 gives the full variable domain: DSGVTQTPKHLITATGQRVTLRCSPRSGDLSVYWYQQSLDQGLQFLIQYYNGEERAKGNILERFSAQQFPDLHSELNLSSLELGDSALYFCASSVGVLAGGEETQYFGPGTRLLVL.

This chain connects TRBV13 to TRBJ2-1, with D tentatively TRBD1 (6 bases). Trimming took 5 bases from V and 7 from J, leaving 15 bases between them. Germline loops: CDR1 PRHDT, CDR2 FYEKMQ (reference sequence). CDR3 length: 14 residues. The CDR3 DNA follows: TGTGCCAGCAGCCCGAGGGGGAAGGGGAATGAGCAGTTCTTC. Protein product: CASSPRGKGNEQFF.

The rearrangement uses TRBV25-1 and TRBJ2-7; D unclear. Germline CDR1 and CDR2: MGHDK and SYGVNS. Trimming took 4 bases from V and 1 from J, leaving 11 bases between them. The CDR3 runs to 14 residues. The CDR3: CASSVVSDSYEQYF. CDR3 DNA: TGTGCCAGCAGTGTTGTGTCCGATTCCTACGAGCAGTACTTC.

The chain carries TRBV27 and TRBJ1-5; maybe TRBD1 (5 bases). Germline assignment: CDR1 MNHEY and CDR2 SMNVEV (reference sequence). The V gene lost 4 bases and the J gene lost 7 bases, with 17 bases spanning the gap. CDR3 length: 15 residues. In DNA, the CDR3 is TGTGCCAGCAGTTCGGACCAGGGTTCGGGGCAGCCCCAGCATTTT. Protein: CASSSDQGSGQPQHF.

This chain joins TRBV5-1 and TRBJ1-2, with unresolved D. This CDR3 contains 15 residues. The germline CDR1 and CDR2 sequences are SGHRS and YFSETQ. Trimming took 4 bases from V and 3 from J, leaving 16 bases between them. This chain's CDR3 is CASSVLGGQDYGYTF. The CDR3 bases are TGCGCCAGCAGCGTCCTAGGTGGGCAGGACTATGGCTACACCTTC. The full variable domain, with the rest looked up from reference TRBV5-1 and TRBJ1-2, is KAGVTQTPRYLIKTRGQQVTLSCSPISGHRSVSWYQQTPGQGLQFLFEYFSETQRNKGNFPGRFSGRQFSNSRSEMNVSTLELGDSALYLCASSVLGGQDYGYTFGSGTRLTVV.

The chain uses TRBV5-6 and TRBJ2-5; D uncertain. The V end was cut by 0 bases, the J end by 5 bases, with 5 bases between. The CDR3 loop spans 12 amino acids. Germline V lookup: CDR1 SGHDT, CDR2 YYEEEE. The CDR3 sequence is CASSLAVETQYF. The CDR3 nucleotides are TGTGCCAGCAGCTTGGCGGTTGAGACCCAGTACTTC.

The CDR3 DNA reads TGTGCCAGCAGCTTCTATCCGGGACAGGGCTACGAGCAGTACTTC. This sequence encodes CASSFYPGQGYEQYF. V gene TRBV7-8 combines with J gene TRBJ2-7, with 9 bases that match TRBD1. The CDR3 has 15 residues. Per germline, CDR1 SGHVS and CDR2 FQNEAQ. Losses at the gene ends were 3 bases for V and 3 bases for J; bases not matched to a gene: 6.

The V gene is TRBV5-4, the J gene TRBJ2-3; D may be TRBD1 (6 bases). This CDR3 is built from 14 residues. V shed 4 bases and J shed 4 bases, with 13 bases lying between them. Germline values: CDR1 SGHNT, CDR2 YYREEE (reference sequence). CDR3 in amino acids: CASSGERQADTQYF. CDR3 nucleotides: TGTGCCAGCAGCGGGGAGCGACAGGCAGATACGCAGTATTTT.

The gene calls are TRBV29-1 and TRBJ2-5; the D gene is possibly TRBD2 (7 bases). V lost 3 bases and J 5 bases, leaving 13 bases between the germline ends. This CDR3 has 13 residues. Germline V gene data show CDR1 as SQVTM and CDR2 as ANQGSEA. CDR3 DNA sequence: TGCAGCGTTGACGGGGGGCTGAGTGAGACCCAGTACTTC. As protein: CSVDGGLSETQYF. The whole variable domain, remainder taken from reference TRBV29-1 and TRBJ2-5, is SAVISQKPSRDICQRGTSLTIQCQVDSQVTMMFWYRQQPGQSLTLIATANQGSEATYESGFVIDKFPISRPNLTFSTLTVSNMSPEDSSIYLCSVDGGLSETQYFGPGTRLLVL.

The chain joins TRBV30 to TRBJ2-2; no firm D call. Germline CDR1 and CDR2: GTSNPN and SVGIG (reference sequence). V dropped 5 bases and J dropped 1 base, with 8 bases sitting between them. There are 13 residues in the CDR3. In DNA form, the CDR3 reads TGTGCCTGGTTTTTGTGGAACACCGGGGAGCTGTTTTTT. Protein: CAWFLWNTGELFF.

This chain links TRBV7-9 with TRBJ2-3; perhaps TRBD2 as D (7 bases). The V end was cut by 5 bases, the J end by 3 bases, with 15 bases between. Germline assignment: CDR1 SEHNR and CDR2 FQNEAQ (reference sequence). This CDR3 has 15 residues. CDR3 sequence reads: CASSPLGGPTDTQYF. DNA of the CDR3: TGTGCCAGCAGCCCCCTGGGGGGGCCTACAGATACGCAGTATTTT.

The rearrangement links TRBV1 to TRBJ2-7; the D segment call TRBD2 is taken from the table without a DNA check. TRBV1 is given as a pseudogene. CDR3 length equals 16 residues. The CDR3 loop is CTSSHPGLAPAYEQYF. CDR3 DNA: TGCACCAGCAGCCACCCCGGACTAGCGCCTGCCTACGAGCAGTACTTC.

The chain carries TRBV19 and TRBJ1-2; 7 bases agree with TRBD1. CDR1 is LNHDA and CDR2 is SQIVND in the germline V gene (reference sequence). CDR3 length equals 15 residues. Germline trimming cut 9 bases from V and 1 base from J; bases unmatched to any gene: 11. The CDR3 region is CASYSPGTVNYGYTF. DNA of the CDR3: TGTGCCAGCTACTCGCCGGGGACAGTTAACTATGGCTACACCTTC.

CDR3 bases: TGCGCCAGCAGCCAAGACGAAACCTACGAGCAGTACTTC. This codes for CASSQDETYEQYF. This chain connects TRBV4-1 to TRBJ2-7; D is unresolved. The germline V gene encodes CDR1 MGHRA and CDR2 YSYEKL. V dropped 0 bases and J dropped 2 bases, with 5 bases sitting between them. CDR3 length: 13 amino acids.

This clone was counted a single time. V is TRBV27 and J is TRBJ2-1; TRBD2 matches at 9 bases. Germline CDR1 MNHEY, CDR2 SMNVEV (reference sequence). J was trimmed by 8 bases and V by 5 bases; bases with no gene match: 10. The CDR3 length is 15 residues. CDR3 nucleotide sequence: TGTGCCAGCAGTCCGGCGGGAGGGTTTTACTATGAGCAGTTCTTC. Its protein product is CASSPAGGFYYEQFF.

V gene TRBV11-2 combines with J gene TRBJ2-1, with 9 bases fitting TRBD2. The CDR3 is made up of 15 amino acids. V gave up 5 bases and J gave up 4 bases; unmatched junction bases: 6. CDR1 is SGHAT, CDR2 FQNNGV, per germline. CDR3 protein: CASSRRAGGYNEQFF. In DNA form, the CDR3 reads TGTGCCAGCAGCCGTCGGGCGGGAGGGTACAATGAGCAGTTCTTC.

The CDR3 is CASSPATGLHTDTQYF. The CDR3 nucleotides are TGTGCCAGCAGCCCAGCGACAGGGCTTCACACAGATACGCAGTATTTT. V gene TRBV7-9 combines with J gene TRBJ2-3, with 7 bases lining up with TRBD1. The germline V gene encodes CDR1 SEHNR and CDR2 FQNEAQ (reference sequence). V gave up 5 bases and J gave up 2 bases; unmatched junction bases: 10. The CDR3 runs 16 residues.

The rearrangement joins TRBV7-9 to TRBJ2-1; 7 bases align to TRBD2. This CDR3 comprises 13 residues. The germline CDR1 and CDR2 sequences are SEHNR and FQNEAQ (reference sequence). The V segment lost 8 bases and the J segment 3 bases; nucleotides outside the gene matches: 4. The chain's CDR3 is CASALAIYNEQFF. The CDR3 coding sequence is TGTGCCAGCGCACTAGCGATCTACAATGAGCAGTTCTTC.